This T cell receptor (beta chain) was sequenced during a study of shared clonotypes between healthy human individuals. Study results and caveats: Owing to a small donor count, the genetic and exposure-history diversity represented was limited.

Trimming removed 3 bases from V and 3 bases from J, with 10 bases in between. Germline V gene data show CDR1 as SGHNT and CDR2 as YYREEE (reference sequence). The CDR3 has 13 residues. Of note for this clone: Its antigen remains unknown.

TCRdb keeps only in-frame clones here, not all; method: immunoSEQ multiplex PCR. The sample carries over a million clones, 75% to 80% recorded once. The sample was memory CD4+ T cells from PBMCs. Subset defined: CD45RA-negative fraction. This rearrangement joins TRBV5-4 to TRBJ2-7; TRBD1 is a possible D gene (6 bases). The TCR comes from a man aged 18 to 29 in good health. Some clones in this sample may be carry-over from other donors' samples. CDR3 amino acids: CASSWDTNYEQYF. CDR3 nucleotide sequence: TGTGCCAGCAGCTGGGACACCAACTACGAGCAGTACTTC.